Listed below are T cell receptor beta chains from one sample, sequenced in a study of T cell responses to AZD1222 COVID-19 vaccine. The assay was immunoSEQ multiplex PCR, and TCRdb's table has in-frame clones only and misses some. Of about 100,000 clones listed, about 89% are singletons. The sample was peripheral blood, taken on day 0 of AZD1222 vaccination. These receptors were collected from an adult in good health. CDR3s include the opening cysteine and the closing phenylalanine or tryptophan. D genes are given only for firm matches. Clone size is not always given. Where it is, it says once, few, many or a class for expanded clones.

j_call	v_call	cdr3_length	d_call	clone_size	cdr3_nt	cdr3_aa
TRBJ1-1	TRBV28	12	-	-	TGTGCCAGCAGTTTGGTGAACACTGAAGCTTTCTTT	CASSLVNTEAFF
TRBJ2-7	TRBV21-1	15	-	-	TGTGCCAGCAGCAAAAGGGGAGACGGTTCCTACGAGCAGTACTTC	CASSKRGDGSYEQYF
TRBJ1-2	TRBV3-1/TRBV3-2	14	-	-	TGTGCCAGCAGCCAACTTCAGCCTAACTATGGCTACACCTTC	CASSQLQPNYGYTF
TRBJ2-7	TRBV18	14	TRBD1	-	TGTGCCAGCTCCCCTCGGCAGGGGGTATACGAGCAGTACTTC	CASSPRQGVYEQYF
TRBJ2-7	TRBV5-1	14	-	-	TGCGCCAGCAGCCCGGACCCCCAAGGCTACGAGCAGTACTTC	CASSPDPQGYEQYF
TRBJ2-1	TRBV7-9	12	-	-	TGTGCCAGCAGCTTCGAAGGTAATGAGCAGTTCTTC	CASSFEGNEQFF
TRBJ2-5	TRBV11-2	15	TRBD1	-	TGTGCCAGCAGCTTAGGACAGGGGCGGCAAGAGACCCAGTACTTC	CASSLGQGRQETQYF
TRBJ2-3	TRBV7-9	12	-	-	TGTGCCAGCAGCCCGCGGAGGGATACGCAGTATTTT	CASSPRRDTQYF
TRBJ1-2	TRBV18	15	-	-	TGTGCCAGCGCACTGACCGGGGGGCGCGACTATGGCTACACCTTC	CASALTGGRDYGYTF
TRBJ2-7	TRBV19	14	TRBD1	-	TGTGCCAGTAGTCCCGGGACAGGGATCAACGAGCAGTACTTC	CASSPGTGINEQYF
TRBJ2-1	TRBV11-2	19	TRBD2	-	TGTGCCAGCAGCTACAGACTAGCGGGAGGGAGAAGCTCCTACAATGAGCAGTTCTTC	CASSYRLAGGRSSYNEQFF
TRBJ1-1	TRBV5-1	15	-	-	TGCGCCAGCAGGCAAGCCATTGGGGCGGACACTGAAGCTTTCTTT	CASRQAIGADTEAFF
TRBJ2-1	TRBV7-9	15	-	-	TGTGCCAGCAGCGCCGGGCACTCGGCACCCAATGAGCAGTTCTTC	CASSAGHSAPNEQFF
TRBJ2-7	TRBV4-2	17	TRBD2	-	TGTGCCAGCAGCCAAGATGAGGAAGCGGGAGAGGTCTACGAGCAGTACTTC	CASSQDEEAGEVYEQYF
TRBJ2-3	TRBV4-2	14	-	-	TGTGCCAGCAGCCAGGGACGGACGGGGGATACGCAGTATTTT	CASSQGRTGDTQYF
TRBJ2-2	TRBV28	16	TRBD2	-	TGTGCCAGCAGTTTCGGAGGACTAGCGAGTCGCGGGGAGCTGTTTTTT	CASSFGGLASRGELFF
TRBJ1-3	TRBV5-6	12	-	once	TGTGCCAGCAGCTTATTCGGTAACACCATATATTTT	CASSLFGNTIYF
TRBJ1-2	TRBV11-3	16	TRBD1	once	TGTGCCAGCAGCCCCCGGACAGGTGATTCGAACTATGGCTACACCTTC	CASSPRTGDSNYGYTF
TRBJ2-7	TRBV18	13	-	once	TGTGCCAGCTCACCAAACAGGGACGGCGAGCAGTACTTC	CASSPNRDGEQYF
TRBJ2-1	TRBV3-1/TRBV3-2	13	-	-	TGTGCCAGCAGCCGCCTAGAGGGACATGAGCAGTTCTTC	CASSRLEGHEQFF
TRBJ2-7	TRBV27	13	-	-	TGTGCCAGCAGTCAGAGGGGTATGGGCGAGCAGTACTTC	CASSQRGMGEQYF
TRBJ2-7	TRBV5-1	12	-	-	TGCGCCAGCAGCGGGTCCCAAAGCGAGCAGTACTTC	CASSGSQSEQYF
TRBJ2-4	TRBV30	17	-	-	TGTGCCTGGAGTGAGGATCCCGGTAATTCGGCCAAAAACATTCAGTACTTC	CAWSEDPGNSAKNIQYF
TRBJ2-7	TRBV18	14	-	-	TGTGCCAGCTCACCGGATACGCAGGGGTACGAGCAGTACTTC	CASSPDTQGYEQYF
TRBJ2-6	TRBV10-3	16	TRBD1	-	TGTGCCATCAGCCCGGGGTGGACAGGGGAGGCCAACGTCCTGACTTTC	CAISPGWTGEANVLTF
TRBJ2-1	TRBV29-1	14	TRBD2	-	TGCAGCGTAAAGGGACTAGCGGGAGCCAATGAGCAGTTCTTC	CSVKGLAGANEQFF
TRBJ2-7	TRBV13	12	TRBD1	few	TGTGCCAGCAGCATGACAGGGGCCGAGCAGTACTTC	CASSMTGAEQYF
TRBJ2-6	TRBV29-1	13	TRBD1	once	TGCAGCGCTACAGGGGTTGGGGCCAACGTCCTGACTTTC	CSATGVGANVLTF
TRBJ2-1	TRBV5-4	17	TRBD2	-	TGTGCCAGCAGCTTGGCCTCCGGCGGGAGCACCTACAATGAGCAGTTCTTC	CASSLASGGSTYNEQFF
TRBJ1-1	TRBV18	16	-	-	TGTGCCAGCTCGGCGGGAGAGGGACGGGTCAACACTGAAGCTTTCTTT	CASSAGEGRVNTEAFF
TRBJ2-1	TRBV6-4	15	-	-	TGTGCCAGCAGTGTGGGCGGGATCAACTACAATGAGCAGTTCTTC	CASSVGGINYNEQFF
TRBJ1-5	TRBV6-2/TRBV6-3	14	-	-	TGTGCCAGCAGCCCAACAGAATTCAATCAGCCCCAGCATTTT	CASSPTEFNQPQHF
TRBJ2-1	TRBV7-8	15	-	-	TGTGCCAGCAGCTTAGCGGAGGACCCCTACAATGAGCAGTTCTTC	CASSLAEDPYNEQFF
TRBJ2-3	TRBV27	15	TRBD2	once	TGTGCCAGCAGTCCCGGACTAGCGGTCACAGATACGCAGTATTTT	CASSPGLAVTDTQYF
TRBJ2-1	TRBV5-1	14	TRBD2	-	TGCGCCAGCAGCCACCCGGGACTAGGCGATGAGCAGTTCTTC	CASSHPGLGDEQFF
TRBJ1-2	TRBV4-2	19	TRBD1	-	TGTGCCAGCAGCCACCCTACCATAATCCGGGACAGGAAACCGGGTGGCTACACCTTC	CASSHPTIIRDRKPGGYTF
TRBJ1-3	TRBV19	15	TRBD1	-	TGTGCCAGTACTAAACAGGGGGCATCTGGAAACACCATATATTTT	CASTKQGASGNTIYF
TRBJ1-2	TRBV7-3	13	-	-	TGTGCCAGCAGCTTAAGGGCGGCGGAGGGCTACACCTTC	CASSLRAAEGYTF
TRBJ1-3	TRBV5-1	15	-	-	TGCGCCAGCAGCTTCGACGGTAGCTCTGGAAACACCATATATTTT	CASSFDGSSGNTIYF
TRBJ1-6	TRBV18	17	-	-	TGTGCCAGCTCACCTTCACCGGGGGGCTCCTATAATTCACCCCTCCACTTT	CASSPSPGGSYNSPLHF